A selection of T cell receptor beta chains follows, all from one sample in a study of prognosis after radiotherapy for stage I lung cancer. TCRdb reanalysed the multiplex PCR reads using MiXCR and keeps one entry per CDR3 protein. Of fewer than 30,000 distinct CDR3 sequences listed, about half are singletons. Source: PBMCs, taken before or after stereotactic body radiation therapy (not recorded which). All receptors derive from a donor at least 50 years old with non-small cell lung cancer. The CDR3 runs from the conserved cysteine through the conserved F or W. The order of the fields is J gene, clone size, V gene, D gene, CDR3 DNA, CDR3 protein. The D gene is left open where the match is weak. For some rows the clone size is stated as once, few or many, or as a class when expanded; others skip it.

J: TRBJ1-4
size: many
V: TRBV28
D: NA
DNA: TGTGCCAGCAGTCTCCGGAGGGGGGGGGCTAATGAAAAACTGTTTTTT
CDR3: CASSLRRGGANEKLFF

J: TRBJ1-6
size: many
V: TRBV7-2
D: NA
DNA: TGTGCCAGCAGCCCCTCTAACCCCTCGGCCCTCCACTTT
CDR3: CASSPSNPSALHF

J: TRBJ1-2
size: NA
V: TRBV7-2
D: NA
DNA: TGTGCCAGCAGCTTATCCCTGGGGGAGGCTAACTATGGCTACACCTTC
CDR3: CASSLSLGEANYGYTF

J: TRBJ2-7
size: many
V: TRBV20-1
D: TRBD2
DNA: TGCAGTGCTAGAGAGGGGCGGGGGAGCTCCTACGAGCAGTACTTC
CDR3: CSAREGRGSSYEQYF

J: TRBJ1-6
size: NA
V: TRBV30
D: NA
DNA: TGTGCCTGGAGTGTAGGGTCTTATAATTCACCCCTCCACTTT
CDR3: CAWSVGSYNSPLHF

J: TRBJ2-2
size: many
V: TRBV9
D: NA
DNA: TGTGCCAGCAGCGTACCCGGGGAGCTGTTTTTT
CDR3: CASSVPGELFF

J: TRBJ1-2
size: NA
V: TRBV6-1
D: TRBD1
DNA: TGTGCCAGCAGACAGCAGGGGGCGCGAGGCTACACCTTC
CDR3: CASRQQGARGYTF

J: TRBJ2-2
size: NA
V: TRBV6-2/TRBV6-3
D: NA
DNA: TGTGCCAGCAGATGGAGCGGGTGGGGCACCTGGGAGCTGTTTTTT
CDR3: CASRWSGWGTWELFF

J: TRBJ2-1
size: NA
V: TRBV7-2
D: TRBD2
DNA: TGTGCCAGCAGGCAGACTAGCGGGGTGGCCAGTGAAAATGAGCAGTTCTTC
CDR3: CASRQTSGVASENEQFF

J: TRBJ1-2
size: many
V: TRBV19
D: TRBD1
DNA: TGTGCCAGTACCGACGACAGGGCTGGCTACACCTTC
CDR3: CASTDDRAGYTF

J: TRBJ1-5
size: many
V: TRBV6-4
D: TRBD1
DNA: TGTGCCAGCAGTTACGGGACAGGGTCCGGTCAGCCCCAGCATTTT
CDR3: CASSYGTGSGQPQHF

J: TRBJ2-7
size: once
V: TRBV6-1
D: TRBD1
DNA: TGTGCCAGCAGTGAACGGACAGGAGGTAGGGCCTACGAGCAGTACTTC
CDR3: CASSERTGGRAYEQYF

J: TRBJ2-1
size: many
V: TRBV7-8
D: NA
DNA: TGTGCCAGCAGCCCAGGAGGCAGGGGTTCCTACAATGAGCAGTTCTTC
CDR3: CASSPGGRGSYNEQFF

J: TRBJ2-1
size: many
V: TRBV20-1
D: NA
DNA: TGCAGTGCTTTCGCTACGGGCAGTAACAATGAGCAGTTCTTC
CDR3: CSAFATGSNNEQFF

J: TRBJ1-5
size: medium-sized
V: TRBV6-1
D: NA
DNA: TGTGCCAGCAGTGACCTACAGGGAGGCAATCAGCCCCAGCATTTT
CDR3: CASSDLQGGNQPQHF

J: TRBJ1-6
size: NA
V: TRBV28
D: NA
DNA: TGTGCCAGCAGCCACCTGGGGCGTAAGCTCCACTTT
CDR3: CASSHLGRKLHF

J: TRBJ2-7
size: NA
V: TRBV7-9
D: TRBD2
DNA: TGTGCCAGCAGCTTATCCGGGACTAGTATGTACGAGCAGCACTTC
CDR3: CASSLSGTSMYEQHF

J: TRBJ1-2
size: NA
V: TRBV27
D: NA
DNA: TGTGCCAGCAGTTTAGTACCAGTCGGACCTTATGGCTACACCTTC
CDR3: CASSLVPVGPYGYTF

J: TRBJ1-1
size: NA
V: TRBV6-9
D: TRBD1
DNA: TGTGCCAGCAGTTACAGGGGGGGAAGGACTGAAGCTTTCTTT
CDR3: CASSYRGGRTEAFF

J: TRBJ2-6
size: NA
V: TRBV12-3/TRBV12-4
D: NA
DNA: TGTGCCAGCAGCACCTATCGGTCTGGGGCCAACCTCCTGACTTTC
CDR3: CASSTYRSGANLLTF

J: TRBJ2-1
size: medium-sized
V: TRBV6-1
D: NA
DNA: TGTGCCAGCTCGGGTGGCTACAATGAGCAGTTCTTC
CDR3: CASSGGYNEQFF

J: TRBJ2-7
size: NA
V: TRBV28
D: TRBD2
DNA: TGTGCCAGCAGTTTTGGGGGACTAGCCTGTGAGCAGTACTTC
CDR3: CASSFGGLACEQYF

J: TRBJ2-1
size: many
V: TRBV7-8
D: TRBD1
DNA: TGTGCCAGCAGCTTAGGGGACAGTAACAATGAGCAGTTCTTC
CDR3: CASSLGDSNNEQFF

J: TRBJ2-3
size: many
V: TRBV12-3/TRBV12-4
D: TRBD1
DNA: TGTGCCAGCAGTCCGATCTCAGGGGGCACGCAGTATTTT
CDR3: CASSPISGGTQYF

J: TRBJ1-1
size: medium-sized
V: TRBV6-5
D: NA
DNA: TGTGCCAGCAGTTACGACACTGAAGCTTTCTTT
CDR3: CASSYDTEAFF

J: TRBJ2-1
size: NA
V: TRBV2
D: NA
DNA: TGTGCCAGCAGTGACCTAGCCTCGGCCCACAATGAGCAGTTCTTC
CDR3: CASSDLASAHNEQFF